These T cell receptor beta chains were read from a single sample in a study of Ad26.COV2.S vaccination and SARS-CoV-2 variants. Method: immunoSEQ multiplex PCR; TCRdb's copy keeps in-frame clones and lacks some. The profile shows roughly 700,000 clones, roughly 90% of them singletons. Specimen: peripheral blood, collected in a trial of Ad26.COV2.S vaccine versus placebo. Receptors were obtained from a person aged 18 to 65 who received the Ad26.COV2.S COVID-19 vaccine or a placebo. CDR3s include the opening cysteine and the closing phenylalanine or tryptophan. Each record gives: clone size, J gene, V gene, D gene, CDR3 DNA, CDR3 protein. D genes are given only for firm matches. Some rows mark clone size as missing; the rest say once, few, many or name a class of expanded clone.

NA TRBJ1-2 TRBV7-9 NA TGTGCCAGCAGCCCGCAACCGAACTATGGCTACACCTTC CASSPQPNYGYTF
NA TRBJ2-5 TRBV7-6 NA TGTGCCAGCAGCTTGGGCGGGGACCCTAGGGTGGCCCAGTACTTC CASSLGGDPRVAQYF
once TRBJ2-6 TRBV3-1/TRBV3-2 NA TGTGCCAGCAGCCAAGAAAGGACAACCTCTGGGGCCAACGTCCTGACTTTC CASSQERTTSGANVLTF
NA TRBJ2-5 TRBV10-1 TRBD1 TGCGCCAGCAGTAGAACTAAAGGGACAGGGGATCTCGGGACCCAGTACTTC CASSRTKGTGDLGTQYF
NA TRBJ1-2 TRBV6-4 NA TGTGCCAGCAGTGACAGGGGGGGATTCTATGGCTACACCTTC CASSDRGGFYGYTF
NA TRBJ2-1 TRBV19 NA TGTGCCAGTAGTAGGGCGGGCCCCTACAATGAGCAGTTCTTC CASSRAGPYNEQFF
few TRBJ1-3 TRBV5-1 NA TGCGCCAGCAGCCTGACAGGCGACTTCTCTGGAAACACCATATATTTT CASSLTGDFSGNTIYF
NA TRBJ1-5 TRBV6-6 TRBD1 TGTGCCAGCAGTTACGGCAGGGGGGGCAATCAGCCCCAGCATTTT CASSYGRGGNQPQHF
NA TRBJ2-1 TRBV5-1 NA TGCGCCAGCAGCTTGGGCGGTGAGCAGTTCTTC CASSLGGEQFF
NA TRBJ2-3 TRBV24-1 NA TGTGCCACCAGTCTAGGAGATCCGGCGGATACGCAGTATTTT CATSLGDPADTQYF
NA TRBJ2-3 TRBV6-5 TRBD2 TGTGTCAGCAGTTATGGTACTAGCGGGAGTGCAGATACGCAGTATTTT CVSSYGTSGSADTQYF
NA TRBJ2-7 TRBV4-2 TRBD1 TGTGCCAGCAGCCACCCAGCCAGGGGGCAAAGCTCCTACGAGCAGTACTTC CASSHPARGQSSYEQYF
NA TRBJ2-4 TRBV9 NA TGTGCCAGCAGCGTGGCATCCGGGCCGCGGAACATTCAGTACTTC CASSVASGPRNIQYF
few TRBJ1-1 TRBV2 TRBD1 TGTGCCAGCAGTGAGAGGGACAGAAACACTGAAGCTTTCTTT CASSERDRNTEAFF
once TRBJ1-3 TRBV6-5 TRBD1 TGTGCCGGCCGGGACAGGGGGCGAGCTGGAAACACCATATACTTT CAGRDRGRAGNTIYF
NA TRBJ1-1 TRBV12-3/TRBV12-4 NA TGTGCCAGCAGCCTAGGCCCCCGGGGGGGCTTT CASSLGPRGGF
NA TRBJ2-1 TRBV7-2 NA TGTGCCAGCAGCCGCCTTGGGAGTCCGACCTACAATGAGCAGTTCTTC CASSRLGSPTYNEQFF
once TRBJ1-5 TRBV4-3 NA TGCGCCAGCAGCCCCACCGAAACAGGGCGGCAGCCCCAGCATTTT CASSPTETGRQPQHF
few TRBJ1-5 TRBV2 TRBD1 TGTGCCAGCAGGGCCGGGACAGGGGGCCTTCAGCCCCAGCATTTT CASRAGTGGLQPQHF
NA TRBJ2-7 TRBV24-1 NA TGTGCCACCAGTGATGACAGTCCCAACGAGCAGTACTTC CATSDDSPNEQYF
NA TRBJ2-7 TRBV6-5 TRBD2 TGTGCCAGCAGTTACGGCGGGAGTCGGTACGAGCAGTACTTC CASSYGGSRYEQYF
NA TRBJ2-3 TRBV5-1 NA TGCGCCAGCAGCTCGACGTTCGGCCGCACAGATACGCAGTATTTT CASSSTFGRTDTQYF
NA TRBJ1-2 TRBV30 NA TGTGCCTGGAGTCCCCTGGACACTTCCGGCTACACCTTC CAWSPLDTSGYTF
NA TRBJ1-3 TRBV30 NA TGTGCCTGGAGTGTGTGGCTCTCTGGAAACACCATATATTTT CAWSVWLSGNTIYF
NA TRBJ2-7 TRBV5-1 NA TGCGCCAGCAGCCCGGTGACAGGCCGGAACGAGCAGTACTTC CASSPVTGRNEQYF
NA TRBJ2-2 TRBV5-4 TRBD2 TGTGCCAGCAGCCGGGCTAGCGGGGGGCCGACCGGGGAGCTGTTTTTT CASSRASGGPTGELFF
NA TRBJ2-6 TRBV19 NA TGTGCCAGTAGTATTAGGGCTCCCTCTGGGGCCAACGTCCTGACTTTC CASSIRAPSGANVLTF
NA TRBJ1-1 TRBV18 NA TGTGCCAGCTCATCGGACGTTCTAGGGGGCACTGAAGCTTTCTTT CASSSDVLGGTEAFF
NA TRBJ2-3 TRBV30 TRBD2 TGTGCCTGGAGTCGAACTAGCGGGATAGATACGCAGTATTTT CAWSRTSGIDTQYF
NA TRBJ2-1 TRBV7-3 NA TGTGCCAGCAGCTTACTAGGGGGAGTATTCAATGAGCAGTTCTTC CASSLLGGVFNEQFF
NA TRBJ2-7 TRBV19 NA TGTGCCAGCGGAACCTACGAGCAGTACTTC CASGTYEQYF
NA TRBJ2-7 TRBV7-2 NA TGTGCCAGCAGCTTAATAGGCGGGGCCAACTCCTACGAGCAGTACTTC CASSLIGGANSYEQYF
NA TRBJ2-6 TRBV30 TRBD1 TGTGCCTGGAGTAGGACAGGCAACTCTGGGGCCAACGTCCTGACTTTC CAWSRTGNSGANVLTF
few TRBJ1-1 TRBV4-1 NA TGCGCCAGCAGCCAAGACTCAGGCGAGGGGAACACTGAAGCTTTCTTT CASSQDSGEGNTEAFF
NA TRBJ2-2 TRBV7-9 NA TGTGCCAGCAGCCCGGGACTCCTATGGACCGGGGAGCTGTTTTTT CASSPGLLWTGELFF